This T cell receptor beta chain comes out of a study of CD8 T cells in ankylosing spondylitis. Broader study findings: Ankylosing spondylitis blood appeared to be characterized by a TCR beta motif of several highly homologous variants.

Of note for this clonotype: Its antigen is not identified.

TCRdb reprocessed the 5' RACE reads via MiXCR and lists one record per CDR3 protein. The sample consists of roughly 700,000 distinct CDR3 sequences, around 17% of them appearing once. This sequence originates from a male donor with ankylosing spondylitis. Sequencing was performed on blood, either unsorted or a sorted T cell fraction (not recorded which).

Here the CDR3 reads CASTAGVTGELFF. The CDR3 nucleotides are TGTGCCAGCACTGCAGGGGTCACCGGGGAGCTGTTTTTT. The rearrangement joins TRBV7-9 to TRBJ2-2; a possible D gene is TRBD1 (6 bases). This CDR3 contains 13 residues. Germline CDR1 reads SEHNR; CDR2 reads FQNEAQ (reference sequence). V lost 7 bases and J 4 bases, leaving 10 bases between the germline ends.